The subject of this entry is one TCR beta chain. The data stem from a study of blood T cell repertoires in COVID-19. Study details: From the United States, Italy and Spain came samples of acute and convalescent COVID-19.

Authors' analysis steps: Scientists estimated how many nucleated cells there were by amplifying reference gene primers. Repertoires were generated with immunoSEQ multiplex PCR, while TCRdb's copy carries only in-frame clones and drops some. The V and J calls and clone size are taken from that table; D and trimming were inferred from the DNA. This sample has approximately 240,000 clones; roughly 90% occur once, and the top ten carry 2.1%. Sequences were obtained from peripheral blood. This receptor was taken from a woman in her 40s who had recovered from COVID-19.

The CDR3 DNA reads TGTGCCAGCAGTTACCCGGCGGGAGCTACTCGGGCAGATACGCAGTATTTT. This sequence encodes CASSYPAGATRADTQYF. The rearrangement uses TRBV6-2 or TRBV6-3 and TRBJ2-3, with 7 bases lining up with TRBD2. The germline V gene has CDR1 MNHEY and CDR2 SVGEGT. This CDR3 has 17 residues. The V segment lost 2 bases and the J segment 4 bases; nucleotides outside the gene matches: 12.